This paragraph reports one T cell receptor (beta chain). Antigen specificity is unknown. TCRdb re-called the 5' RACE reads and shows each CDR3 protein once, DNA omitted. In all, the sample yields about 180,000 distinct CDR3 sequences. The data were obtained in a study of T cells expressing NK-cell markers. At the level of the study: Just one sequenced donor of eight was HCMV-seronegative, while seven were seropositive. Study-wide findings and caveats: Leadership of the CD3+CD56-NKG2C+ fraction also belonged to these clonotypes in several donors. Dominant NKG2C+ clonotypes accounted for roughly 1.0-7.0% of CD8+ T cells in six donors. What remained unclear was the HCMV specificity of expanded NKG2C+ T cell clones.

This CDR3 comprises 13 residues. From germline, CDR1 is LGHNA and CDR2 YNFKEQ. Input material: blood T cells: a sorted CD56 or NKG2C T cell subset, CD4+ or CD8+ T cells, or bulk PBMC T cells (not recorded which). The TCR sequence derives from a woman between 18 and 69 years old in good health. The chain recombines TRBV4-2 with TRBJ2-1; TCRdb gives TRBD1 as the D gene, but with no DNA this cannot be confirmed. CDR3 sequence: CASSPSAGEEQFF.